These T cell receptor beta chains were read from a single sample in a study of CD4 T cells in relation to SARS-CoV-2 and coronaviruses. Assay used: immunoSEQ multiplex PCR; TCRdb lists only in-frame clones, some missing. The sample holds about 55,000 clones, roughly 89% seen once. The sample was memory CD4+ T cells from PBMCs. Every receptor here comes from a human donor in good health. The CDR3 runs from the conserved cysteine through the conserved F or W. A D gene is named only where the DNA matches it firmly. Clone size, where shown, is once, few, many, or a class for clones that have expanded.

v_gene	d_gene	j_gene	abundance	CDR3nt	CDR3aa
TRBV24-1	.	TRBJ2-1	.	TGTGCCACCAGTGATTTGGGCAGTTCACAAGCCTACAATGAGCAGTTCTTC	CATSDLGSSQAYNEQFF
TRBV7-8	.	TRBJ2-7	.	TGTGCCAGCAGCTTATCCATTAGCTCCTACGAGCAGTACTTC	CASSLSISSYEQYF
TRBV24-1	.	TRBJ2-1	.	TGTGCCACCAGCGGGAGCTCCTACAATGAGCAGTTCTTC	CATSGSSYNEQFF
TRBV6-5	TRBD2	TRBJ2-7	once	TGTGTCCTGGGGGGGACTAGCGTCTACGAGCAGTACTTC	CVLGGTSVYEQYF
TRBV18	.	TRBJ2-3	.	TGTGCCAGCTCACCGGGGAGCACAGTGTCAGATACGCAGTATTTT	CASSPGSTVSDTQYF
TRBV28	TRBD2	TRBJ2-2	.	TGTGCCAGCAGTTTTCGCGGGGGGACCGGGGAGCTGTTTTTT	CASSFRGGTGELFF
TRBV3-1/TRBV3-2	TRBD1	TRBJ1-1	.	TGTGCCAGCAGCCAAACAGGGGTTGAAGCTTTCTTT	CASSQTGVEAFF
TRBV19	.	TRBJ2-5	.	TGTGCCACTATGACCTGGGGCGAAGGGCAAGAGACCCAGTACTTC	CATMTWGEGQETQYF
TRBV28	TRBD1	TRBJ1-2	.	TGTGCCAGCAGTTTAACCATTCGACGACAGGGAGCCCGTTGCACCTTC	CASSLTIRRQGARCTF
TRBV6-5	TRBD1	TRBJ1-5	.	TGTGCCAGCAGTTCCGGAGGACAGGGAAATCAGCCCCAGCATTTT	CASSSGGQGNQPQHF
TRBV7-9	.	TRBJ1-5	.	TGTGCCAGCAGCTTAGATCTCGAGGCAGTTAGCAATCAGCCCCAGCATTTT	CASSLDLEAVSNQPQHF
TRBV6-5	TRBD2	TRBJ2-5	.	TGTGCCAGCAGTTACCAAGGACTAGCGGGAGAGACCCAGTACTTC	CASSYQGLAGETQYF
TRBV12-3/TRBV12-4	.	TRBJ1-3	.	TGTGCCAGCAGTTTCTCTCTTGACACCATATATTTT	CASSFSLDTIYF
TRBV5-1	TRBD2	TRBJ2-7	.	TGCGCCAGCAGCTTAGGGACTAGCGGCGCCGGGATGTACGAGCAGTACTTC	CASSLGTSGAGMYEQYF
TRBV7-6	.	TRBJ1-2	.	TGTGCCAGCAGCTTGATATTCGGGTCCCCTGGCTATGGCTACACCTTC	CASSLIFGSPGYGYTF
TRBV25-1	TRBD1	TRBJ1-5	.	TGTGCCAGCAGTGAGACAGGGGTGGCCCAGCCCCAGCATTTT	CASSETGVAQPQHF
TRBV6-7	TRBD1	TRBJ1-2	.	TGTGCCAGCAGTTACACAGACAGGGGGGATGACTATGGCTACACCTTC	CASSYTDRGDDYGYTF
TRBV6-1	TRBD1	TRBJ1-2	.	TGTGCCAGCAGTGCCTCCGGGACAGGGGCTAGTTATGGCTACACCTTC	CASSASGTGASYGYTF
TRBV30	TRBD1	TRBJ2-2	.	TGTGCCCGCGCAAGACAGGGATACGTCCCCGGGGAGCTGTTTTTT	CARARQGYVPGELFF
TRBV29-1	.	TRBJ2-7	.	TGCAGCGTTGTAGGCGGGGTAGAGCAGTACTTC	CSVVGGVEQYF
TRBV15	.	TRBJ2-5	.	TGTGCCACCAGCAGAGGGGGCCTCGCCCACCAAGAGACCCAGTACTTC	CATSRGGLAHQETQYF
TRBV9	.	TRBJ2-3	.	TGTGCCAGCAGTCCTTATCATCCCACAGATACGCAGTATTTT	CASSPYHPTDTQYF
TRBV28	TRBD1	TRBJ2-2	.	TGTGCCAGCAGTCGACAGGGGGTAATCACCGGGGAGCTGTTTTTT	CASSRQGVITGELFF
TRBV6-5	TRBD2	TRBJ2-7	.	TGTGCCAGCAGTTACTCTTCTAGCGGGAGACCCTACGAGCAGTACTTC	CASSYSSSGRPYEQYF
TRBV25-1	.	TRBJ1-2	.	TGTGCCAGCAGTGACAGAGCCCGCTATGGCTACACCTTC	CASSDRARYGYTF
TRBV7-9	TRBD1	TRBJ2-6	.	TGTGCCAGCAGCCCGGACAGGTCTGGGGCCAACGTCCTGACTTTC	CASSPDRSGANVLTF
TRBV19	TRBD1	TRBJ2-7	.	TGTGCCAGTAGTGCCAGTTACAGGGGGCTCTACGAGCAGTACTTC	CASSASYRGLYEQYF
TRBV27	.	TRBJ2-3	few	TGTGCCAGCAGTCGTCCGCCCACAGATACGCAGTATTTT	CASSRPPTDTQYF
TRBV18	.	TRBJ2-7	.	TGTGCCAGCTCACCTTCTAGATCCTACGAGCAGTACTTC	CASSPSRSYEQYF
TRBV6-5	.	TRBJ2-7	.	TGTGCCAGCAGTTACGGTACATGGGGGTCCTACGAGCAGTACTTC	CASSYGTWGSYEQYF
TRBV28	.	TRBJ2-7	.	TGTGCCAGCAGCCCTGGGACCTCGGGACCTCCCGAGCAGTACTTC	CASSPGTSGPPEQYF
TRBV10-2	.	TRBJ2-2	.	TGCGCCAGCAGTGATGGGAGACGAAACACCGGGGAGCTGTTTTTT	CASSDGRRNTGELFF
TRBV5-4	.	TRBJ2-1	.	TGTGCCAGCAGCTCTCCCCCACGGAACAATGAGCAGTTCTTC	CASSSPPRNNEQFF
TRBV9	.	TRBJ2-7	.	TGTGCCAGCAGCCCGACTGGGAGCTCCTACGAGCAGTACTTC	CASSPTGSSYEQYF
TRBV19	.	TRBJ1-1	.	TGTGCCAGTAGTCAAGGTGGGCTCGGGAACACTGAAGCTTTCTTT	CASSQGGLGNTEAFF
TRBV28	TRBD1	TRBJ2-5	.	TGTGCCAGCAACCGGGACAGGGGCCCGGAGACCCAGTACTTC	CASNRDRGPETQYF
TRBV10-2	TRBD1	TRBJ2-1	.	TGCGCCAGCAGGGAATCGACAGGGGGCAGCTACAATGAGCAGTTCTTC	CASRESTGGSYNEQFF
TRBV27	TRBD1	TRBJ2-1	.	TGTGCCAGCAGTTTAAGTCGGGACAGGCCCTACAATGAGCAGTTCTTC	CASSLSRDRPYNEQFF
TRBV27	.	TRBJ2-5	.	TGTGCCAGCAGCCGCCAAATGACGGGCCAAGAGACCCAGTACTTC	CASSRQMTGQETQYF
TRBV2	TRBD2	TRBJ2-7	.	TGTGCCAGCAGTCCTGCGGGAATAGCGGGAGCTCACGAGCAGTACTTC	CASSPAGIAGAHEQYF
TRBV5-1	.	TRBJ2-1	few	TGCGCCAGCAGCTTGATGACTACATTCGCTAACGATGAGCAGTTCTTC	CASSLMTTFANDEQFF
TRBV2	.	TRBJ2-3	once	TGTGCCAGCAGGGGGCTATCGGATACGCAGTATTTT	CASRGLSDTQYF
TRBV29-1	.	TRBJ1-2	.	TGCAGCGTTGAAGAGGGCGGGCCTTGGAGATATGGCTACACCTTC	CSVEEGGPWRYGYTF
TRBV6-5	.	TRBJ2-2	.	TGTGTCTCAAGGGGTAGGACCGGGGAGCTGTTTTTT	CVSRGRTGELFF
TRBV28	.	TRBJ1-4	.	TGTGCCAGCAGTTCCCCTGGGGGGCCTAATGAAAAACTGTTTTTT	CASSSPGGPNEKLFF
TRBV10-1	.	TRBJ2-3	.	TGCGCCAGCAGTGAGTGGGGCGGAAGCACAGATACGCAGTATTTT	CASSEWGGSTDTQYF
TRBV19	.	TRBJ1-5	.	TGTGCCAGTAGCGAAGTAGGGGGGGCTAATAATCAGCCCCAGCATTTT	CASSEVGGANNQPQHF
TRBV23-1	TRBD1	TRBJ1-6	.	TGCGCCAGCAGCCGAAACCCCGGGACAGGGTTTTCACCCCTCCACTTT	CASSRNPGTGFSPLHF
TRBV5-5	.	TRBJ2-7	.	TGTGCCAGCAGTGTTGAGACATATCGGTACGAGCAGTACTTC	CASSVETYRYEQYF
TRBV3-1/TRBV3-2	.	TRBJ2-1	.	TGTGCCAGCAGCCGAGGGACTTACAATGAGCAGTTCTTC	CASSRGTYNEQFF
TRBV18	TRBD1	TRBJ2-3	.	TGTGCCAGCTCCGGTCGGGACAGGAACGCAGATACGCAGTATTTT	CASSGRDRNADTQYF
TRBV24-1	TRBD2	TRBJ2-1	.	TGTGCCACCAGTGATAGGGCGGGGGGTCCCAGGAATGAGCAGTTCTTC	CATSDRAGGPRNEQFF
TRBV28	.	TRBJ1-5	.	TGTGCCAGCAGTTCTCGGCCCCAGCATTTT	CASSSRPQHF
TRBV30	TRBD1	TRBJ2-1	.	TGTGCCTGGGGGACAGTCTACAATGAGCAGTTCTTC	CAWGTVYNEQFF
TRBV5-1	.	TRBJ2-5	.	TGCGCCAGCAGCTTGGTCGGGGGGACAGTCCAAGAGACCCAGTACTTC	CASSLVGGTVQETQYF
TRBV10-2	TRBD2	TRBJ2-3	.	TGCGCCAGCAGTGCGGGTAGCGGGAGGGCGAGAGATACGCAGTATTTT	CASSAGSGRARDTQYF
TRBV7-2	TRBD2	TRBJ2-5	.	TGTGCCAGCAGCCGGACTAGTTTAGAGACCCAGTACTTC	CASSRTSLETQYF